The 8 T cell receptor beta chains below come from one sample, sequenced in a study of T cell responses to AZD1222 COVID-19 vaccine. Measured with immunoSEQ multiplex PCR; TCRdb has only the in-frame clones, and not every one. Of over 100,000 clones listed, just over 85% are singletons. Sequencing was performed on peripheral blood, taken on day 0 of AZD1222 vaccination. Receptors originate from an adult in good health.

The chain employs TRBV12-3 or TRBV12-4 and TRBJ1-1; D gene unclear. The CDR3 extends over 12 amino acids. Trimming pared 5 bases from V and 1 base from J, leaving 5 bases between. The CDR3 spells CASSKRNTEAFF. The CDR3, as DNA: TGTGCCAGCAGTAAAAGGAACACTGAAGCTTTCTTT.

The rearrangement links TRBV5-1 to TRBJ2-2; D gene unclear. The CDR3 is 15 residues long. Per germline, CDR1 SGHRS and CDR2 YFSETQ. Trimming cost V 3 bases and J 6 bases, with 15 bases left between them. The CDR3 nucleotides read TGCGCCAGCAGCTCGGACCCCTCGAGAGCCGGGGAGCTGTTTTTT. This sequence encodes CASSSDPSRAGELFF.

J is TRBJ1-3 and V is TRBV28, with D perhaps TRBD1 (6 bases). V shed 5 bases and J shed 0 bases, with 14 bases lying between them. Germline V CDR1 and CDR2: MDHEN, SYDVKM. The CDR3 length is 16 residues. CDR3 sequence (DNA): TGTGCCAGCAGTACCCACCCGGGGGCCTCTGGAAACACCATATATTTT. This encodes CASSTHPGASGNTIYF.

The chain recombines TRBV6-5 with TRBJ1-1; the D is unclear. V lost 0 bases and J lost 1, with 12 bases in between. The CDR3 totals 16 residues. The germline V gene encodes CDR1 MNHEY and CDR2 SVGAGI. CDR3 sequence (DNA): TGTGCCAGCAGTTACTCGATGGGTCATACGAACACTGAAGCTTTCTTT. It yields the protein CASSYSMGHTNTEAFF.

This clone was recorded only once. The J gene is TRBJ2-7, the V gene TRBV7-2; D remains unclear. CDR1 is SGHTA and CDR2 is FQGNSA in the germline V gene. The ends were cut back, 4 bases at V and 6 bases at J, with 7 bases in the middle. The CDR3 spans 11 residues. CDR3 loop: CASSSRSEQYF. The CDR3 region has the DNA TGTGCCAGCAGCTCGAGGTCCGAGCAGTACTTC.

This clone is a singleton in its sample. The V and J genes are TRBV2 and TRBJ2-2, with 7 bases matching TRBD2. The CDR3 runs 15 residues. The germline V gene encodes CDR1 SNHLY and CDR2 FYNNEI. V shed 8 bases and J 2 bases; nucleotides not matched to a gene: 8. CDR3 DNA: TGTGCCAGCGGGGGAGGGAGGAAAAACACCGGGGAGCTGTTTTTT. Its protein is CASGGGRKNTGELFF.

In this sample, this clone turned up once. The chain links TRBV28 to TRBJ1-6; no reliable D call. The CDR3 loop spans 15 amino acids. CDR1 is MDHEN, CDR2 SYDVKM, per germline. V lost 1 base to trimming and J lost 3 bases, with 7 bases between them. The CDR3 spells CASSLLWSYNSPLHF. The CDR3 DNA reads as TGTGCCAGCAGTTTATTGTGGAGCTATAATTCACCCCTCCACTTT. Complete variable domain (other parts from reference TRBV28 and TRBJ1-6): DVKVTQSSRYLVKRTGEKVFLECVQDMDHENMFWYRQDPGLGLRLIYFSYDVKMKEKGDIPEGYSVSREKKERFSLILESASTNQTSMYLCASSLLWSYNSPLHFGNGTRLTVT.

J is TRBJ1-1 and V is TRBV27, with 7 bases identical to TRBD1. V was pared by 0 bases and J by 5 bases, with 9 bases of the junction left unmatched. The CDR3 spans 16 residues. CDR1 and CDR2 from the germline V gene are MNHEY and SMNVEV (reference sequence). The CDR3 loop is CASSLSRGGSGTEAFF. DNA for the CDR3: TGTGCCAGCAGTTTATCCCGAGGGGGCTCGGGAACTGAAGCTTTCTTT.